This T cell receptor beta chain appears in the sequencing data of a study of spatial heterogeneity in lung cancer. Across the whole study: Sequences of the beta chain were consistently detected in greater numbers than alpha-chain sequences.

Time point meaning: sample taken at primary tumor resection. There were 70 to 80 donors, all of them untreated patients with early-stage non-small cell lung cancer. This clonotype came up many times. The target antigen is unknown. The CDR3 has 14 amino acids. CDR1 and CDR2 (germline): SNHLY, FYNNEI. V dropped 6 bases and J dropped 3; count of bases not matched to a gene: 4. TCRdb passed the 5' RACE reads through MiXCR, listing each CDR3 protein once. The sample lists tens of thousands of distinct CDR3 sequences; roughly 5.2% were seen once. Study outcomes and limitations: More often at tumor resection than at routine follow-up, ubiquitous expanded tumor TCRs were detected in the blood.

The source is a male donor with early-stage non-small cell lung cancer. The sequencing here drew on PBMCs, taken at surgery. The chain recombines TRBV2 with TRBJ2-7; 11 bases are shared with TRBD2. The chain's CDR3 is CASSLAGGRYEQYF. The CDR3 DNA follows: TGTGCCAGCAGCCTAGCGGGAGGTCGCTACGAGCAGTACTTC.